The clone carrying this TCR beta chain showed up many times. The antigen is unknown. TCRdb passed the multiplex PCR reads through MiXCR, listing each CDR3 protein once. The top ten hold more than 4% of the sample, which has over 150,000 distinct CDR3 sequences, roughly 31% seen once. Samples came from axillary lymph nodes draining the breast cancer. In germline, CDR1 is SGHTS, CDR2 YDEGEE. Trimming stripped 4 bases from V and 5 bases from J, with 13 bases between. The CDR3 totals 13 residues. These data come from a study of breast tumors, draining lymph nodes, adjacent tissues. Whole-study results and caveats: Luminal-like breast cancer showed significantly higher tumor–nontumor repertoire similarity than basal-like. Findings are consistent with lymph node origin and intratumoral expansion of most tumor T cells. Tumors had less TCR diversity than lymph nodes, more than nontumor tissue.

The source of this sequence is a female donor with breast cancer. Some clones in this sample may be carry-over from other donors' samples. Sequencing was performed on axillary lymph node tissue. V is TRBV5-8 and J is TRBJ2-7; D remains unclear. Written as DNA, the CDR3 is TGTGCCAGCAGCCTCGGACCAGACCACGAGCAGTACTTC. Translation gives CASSLGPDHEQYF.